Each of the 25 T cell receptor beta chains below was sequenced from the same sample in a study of STAT5B mutations in CD4+ large granular lymphocyte leukemia. TCRdb's table, derived via immunoSEQ multiplex PCR, lists solely in-frame clones and lacks some. Of over 25,000 clones listed, around 74% were seen once; the top ten hold approximately 0.3%. Material: CD4+ T cells from blood buffy coats. These receptors originate from a human donor in good health.

V usage is TRBV7-2 and J usage is TRBJ1-1; possible D gene TRBD1, 5 bases. V dropped 7 bases and J dropped 3 bases, with 27 bases sitting between them. Germline CDR1 reads SGHTA; CDR2 reads FQGNSA. The CDR3 has 18 residues. The CDR3 is CASTRGIGGVGGDTEAFF. The CDR3 DNA reads TGTGCCAGCACCCGGGGGATTGGAGGTGTGGGTGGAGACACTGAAGCTTTCTTT.

The V and J genes are TRBV9 and TRBJ2-3; D is perhaps TRBD1 or TRBD2 (5 bases each). V was clipped by 3 bases and J by 2 bases, with 10 bases between them. The CDR3 totals 14 residues. The germline gives CDR1 SGDLS, CDR2 YYNGEE. The CDR3 DNA follows: TGTGCCAGCAGCGCCAGGGACCACACAGATACGCAGTATTTT. It specifies CASSARDHTDTQYF.

This clone was detected a few times. V gene TRBV2 combines with J gene TRBJ2-1; D is unresolved. V lost 6 bases and J lost 2, with 11 bases in between. Germline CDR1 and CDR2: SNHLY and FYNNEI. CDR3 size: 14 residues. The CDR3 sequence is CASRPQSPYNEQFF. The DNA of the CDR3 is TGTGCCAGCAGGCCGCAGAGCCCCTACAATGAGCAGTTCTTC.

This clone was seen more than once but under ten times. This chain links TRBV25-1 with TRBJ1-5; maybe TRBD1 (6 bases). The CDR3 consists of 16 residues. V was clipped by 1 base and J by 7 bases, with 17 bases between them. Germline-derived CDR1 and CDR2 are MGHDK and SYGVNS. This chain's CDR3 is CASSELWDTGPQPQHF. The CDR3 nucleotides are TGTGCCAGCAGTGAATTATGGGACACCGGTCCCCAGCCCCAGCATTTT.

The V call is TRBV18, the J call TRBJ1-2, with 7 bases lining up with TRBD1. With V trimmed by 3 bases and J by 7 bases, 5 bases remained unmatched. CDR3 length: 13 amino acids. Germline assignment: CDR1 KGHSH and CDR2 LQKENI. The DNA of the CDR3 is TGTGCCAGCTCACCCGGACAGGCAAGTGGCTACACCTTC. Translated, it gives CASSPGQASGYTF.

The chain has TRBV7-2 and TRBJ2-1; 10 bases match TRBD2. Germline V gives CDR1 SGHTA, CDR2 FQGNSA. V lost 1 base, J lost 4 bases, and 4 bases stayed unmatched. The CDR3 has 16 amino acids. CDR3 nucleotide sequence: TGTGCCAGCAGCTTAGGGCCTAGCGGGAGTTACAATGAGCAGTTCTTC. This codes for CASSLGPSGSYNEQFF. The full variable domain, rest sourced from reference TRBV7-2 and TRBJ2-1, is GAGVSQSPSNKVTEKGKDVELRCDPISGHTALYWYRQSLGQGLEFLIYFQGNSAPDKSGLPSDRFSAERTGGSVSTLTIQRTQQEDSAVYLCASSLGPSGSYNEQFFGPGTRLTVL.

The chain employs TRBV9 and TRBJ2-1; D not resolved. The germline V gene encodes CDR1 SGDLS and CDR2 YYNGEE. The V end lost 4 bases, the J end lost 1 base, and 12 bases lay between the germline ends. The CDR3 covers 15 residues. The CDR3 loop reads CASSPPSLSYNEQFF. In DNA form, the CDR3 reads TGTGCCAGCAGCCCGCCAAGCTTGTCCTACAATGAGCAGTTCTTC.

The chain couples TRBV10-2 to TRBJ2-2, with D perhaps matching TRBD2 (7 bases). This CDR3 comprises 13 residues. Trimming took 4 bases from V and 7 from J, leaving 10 bases between them. CDR1 is WSHSY, CDR2 SAAADI, per germline. The CDR3 DNA sequence: TGCGCCAGCAGTGTGAGGGGGGGCGGGGAGCTGTTTTTT. Its translation is CASSVRGGGELFF.

The chain uses TRBV6-6 and TRBJ1-5, with D possibly TRBD1 on 6 matching bases. This CDR3 is built from 16 residues. Trimming left V 0 bases short and J 4 bases short, with 13 bases between. Germline V gives CDR1 MNHNY, CDR2 SVGAGI (reference sequence). CDR3 in amino acids: CASSYSGGQRNQPQHF. The CDR3 coding sequence is TGTGCCAGCAGTTACTCGGGAGGACAGAGGAATCAGCCCCAGCATTTT.

This clone was seen only a few times. This chain uses TRBV2 with TRBJ2-1; D is uncertain. The CDR3 totals 13 residues. V was cut by 8 bases and J by 4 bases, with 12 bases left in between. Germline-derived CDR1 and CDR2 are SNHLY and FYNNEI. CDR3 DNA sequence: TGTGCCAGCCACTCCGAGGCGTACAATGAGCAGTTCTTC. Amino acid sequence: CASHSEAYNEQFF.

This clone has a handful of counts. The chain links TRBV7-9 to TRBJ2-2; possibly TRBD2 for D (5 bases). Trimming cost V 2 bases and J 5 bases, with 6 bases left between them. CDR3 length: 13 residues. Germline loops: CDR1 SEHNR, CDR2 FQNEAQ (reference sequence). The CDR3 region is CASSLLATGELFF. CDR3 in DNA: TGTGCCAGCAGCTTATTAGCGACCGGGGAGCTGTTTTTT.

This chain joins TRBV27 and TRBJ2-7; 7 bases are shared with TRBD2. CDR3 size: 15 residues. Per germline, CDR1 MNHEY and CDR2 SMNVEV (reference sequence). The V segment lost 6 bases and the J segment 2 bases; nucleotides outside the gene matches: 10. The CDR3 bases are TGTGCCAGCAGGGGCGTTGGGAGGGCTCCCTACGAGCAGTACTTC. It specifies CASRGVGRAPYEQYF.

As for this clone: Different DNA sequences within this sample yield the same CDR3. The chain recombines TRBV29-1 with TRBJ2-7, with D tentatively TRBD1 (6 bases). The CDR3 totals 11 residues. V dropped 7 bases and J dropped 4 bases, with 11 bases sitting between them. Germline assignment: CDR1 SQVTM and CDR2 ANQGSEA. The CDR3 region is CSATGTYEQYF. CDR3 DNA sequence: TGCAGCGCGACAGGAACATACGAGCAGTACTTC.

The rearrangement uses TRBV6-4 and TRBJ1-1; the match to TRBD1 covers 7 bases. The V and J ends lost 6 bases and 7 bases, in that order; junction bases with no gene match: 8. Germline loops: CDR1 MRHNA, CDR2 SNTAGT. The CDR3 loop spans 13 amino acids. CDR3 nucleotides: TGTGCCAGCAGAATTACAGGGGAGGGTGAAGCTTTCTTT. Translation: CASRITGEGEAFF.

The rearrangement uses TRBV7-8 and TRBJ2-1; 14 nucleotides match TRBD2. The CDR3 is made up of 19 amino acids. Germline CDR1 SGHVS, CDR2 FQNEAQ. The V gene end was trimmed by 4 bases and the J gene end by 6 bases; junction bases not matched to a gene: 14. CDR3 sequence: CASSYLGLAGGEFPNEQFF. The CDR3 DNA reads as TGTGCCAGCAGCTACCTAGGACTAGCGGGAGGCGAGTTTCCCAATGAGCAGTTCTTC. Based on the CDR3 plus reference TRBV7-8 and TRBJ2-1, the full variable domain is GAGVSQSPRYKVAKRGQDVALRCDPISGHVSLFWYQQALGQGPEFLTYFQNEAQLDKSGLPSDRFFAERPEGSVSTLKIQRTQQEDSAVYLCASSYLGLAGGEFPNEQFFGPGTRLTVL.

The genes are TRBV5-1 and TRBJ2-5; D could derive from TRBD1 or TRBD2 (5 bases each). The germline V and J ends were trimmed by 4 bases and 5 bases, with 12 bases remaining between them. Germline CDR1 reads SGHRS; CDR2 reads YFSETQ. This CDR3 contains 13 residues. Here the CDR3 DNA reads TGCGCCAGCAGCGGGACCCTGGGTGAGACCCAGTACTTC. Protein sequence: CASSGTLGETQYF.

A few counts support this clone. This sequence joins TRBV28 and TRBJ1-1; D unclear. CDR1 MDHEN and CDR2 SYDVKM come from the germline V gene. The CDR3 runs to 17 residues. V lost 1 base, J lost 1 base, and 16 bases lay in between. The CDR3 nucleotides read TGTGCCAGCAGTTTATTAAGGCTACGCAGGCAGAACACTGAAGCTTTCTTT. It specifies CASSLLRLRRQNTEAFF.

The chain is built from TRBV18 and TRBJ1-6; D gene uncertain. Looked up from germline, CDR1 is KGHSH and CDR2 is LQKENI. Trimming removed 0 bases from V and 0 bases from J, with 3 bases in between. The CDR3 runs to 15 residues. The CDR3 region has the DNA TGTGCCAGCTCACCACCGAGCTCCTATAATTCACCCCTCCACTTT. Protein: CASSPPSSYNSPLHF.

This sequence joins TRBV2 and TRBJ2-7; 8 bases are shared with TRBD1. Germline-derived CDR1 and CDR2 are SNHLY and FYNNEI. V was clipped by 5 bases and J by 1 base; unmatched bases: 7. The length of the CDR3 is 15 residues. DNA of the CDR3: TGTGCCAGCAGTTTTTTAGGACAGGGTTCCTACGAGCAGTACTTC. It encodes CASSFLGQGSYEQYF.

The V and J genes are TRBV29-1 and TRBJ1-2, with 9 bases that match TRBD1. V was clipped by 7 bases and J by 2 bases; unmatched bases: 2. The germline gives CDR1 SQVTM, CDR2 ANQGSEA. The CDR3 totals 12 residues. CDR3 coding DNA: TGCAGCGCAGGACAGGGGAACTATGGCTACACCTTC. It translates to CSAGQGNYGYTF.

The chain recombines TRBV19 with TRBJ2-2; D may be TRBD2 (7 bases). This CDR3 has 16 amino acids. Germline CDR1 reads LNHDA; CDR2 reads SQIVND (reference sequence). V dropped 3 bases and J dropped 1 base, with 12 bases sitting between them. CDR3 region: CASSMAGAGNTGELFF. The DNA for the CDR3 is TGTGCCAGTAGTATGGCGGGGGCAGGGAACACCGGGGAGCTGTTTTTT.

The chain links TRBV9 to TRBJ2-1; TRBD1 is a possible D gene (5 bases). The CDR3 runs to 15 residues. The germline V and J ends were trimmed by 4 bases and 3 bases, with 14 bases remaining between them. Germline V gene lookup returns CDR1 SGDLS and CDR2 YYNGEE. The CDR3 is CASSPQGAFYNEQFF. The CDR3, as DNA: TGTGCCAGCAGCCCCCAGGGTGCCTTCTACAATGAGCAGTTCTTC.

This clone was seen once. V is TRBV28 and J is TRBJ2-7; D not certain. The CDR3 length is 13 residues. Trimming removed 5 bases at V and 3 bases at J, with 11 bases between. The germline V gene has CDR1 MDHEN and CDR2 SYDVKM. CDR3 DNA sequence: TGTGCCAGCAGTGCTAGTTTAATCTACGAGCAGTACTTC. Residues: CASSASLIYEQYF.

Here the CDR3 DNA reads TGTGCCAGCAGTGAAGGTCTAGCTGCAGATACGCAGTATTTT. This sequence encodes CASSEGLAADTQYF. V is TRBV2 and J is TRBJ2-3, with D perhaps TRBD2 (5 bases). Germline V gives CDR1 SNHLY, CDR2 FYNNEI. This CDR3 region has 14 residues. Trimming cost V 1 base and J 4 bases, with 9 bases left between them. The full variable domain, its missing parts supplied by reference TRBV2 and TRBJ2-3, is EPEVTQTPSHQVTQMGQEVILRCVPISNHLYFYWYRQILGQKVEFLVSFYNNEISEKSEIFDDQFSVERPDGSNFTLKIRSTKLEDSAMYFCASSEGLAADTQYFGPGTRLTVL.

This chain links TRBV2 with TRBJ2-7, with 11 bases matching TRBD2. CDR3 length: 15 residues. From germline, CDR1 is SNHLY and CDR2 FYNNEI. Losses at the gene ends were 4 bases for V and 1 base for J; bases not matched to a gene: 3. The CDR3 here is CASSGTSGYSYEQYF. The CDR3 DNA reads as TGTGCCAGCAGTGGGACTAGCGGGTATTCCTACGAGCAGTACTTC.